Following are 8 T cell receptor beta chains from one sample sequenced in a study of CD8 T cells in Susac syndrome. RNA, at about 0.45 to 1 ug, was reverse transcribed with random hexamers. In TCRdb, the immunoSEQ multiplex PCR reads were re-called with MiXCR into one record per CDR3 protein. The sample yields around 170,000 distinct CDR3 sequences, 94% seen once. The source material was CD4+ T cells from PBMCs. The receptors here all came from a human donor with Susac syndrome.

The chain is built from TRBV6-2 or TRBV6-3 and TRBJ2-3; D assignment may be TRBD1 or TRBD2 (7 bases each). With 8 bases removed from V and 8 bases from J, the gap between germline ends came to 17 bases. The CDR3 covers 13 residues. Germline assignment: CDR1 MNHEY and CDR2 SVGEGT. The DNA of the CDR3 is TGTGCCAGCGAGGGGGAGGGGGCCGGTACGCAGTATTTT. This gives the protein CASEGEGAGTQYF.

J is TRBJ1-1 and V is TRBV20-1; 11 nucleotides match TRBD1. CDR1 and CDR2 from the germline V gene are DFQATT and SNEGSKA (reference sequence). Germline trimming cut 4 bases from V and 1 base from J; bases unmatched to any gene: 2. The CDR3 runs 14 residues. For the CDR3, the DNA is TGCAGTGCTACAGGACAGGGGGCGAACACTGAAGCTTTCTTT. It translates to CSATGQGANTEAFF.

A single count supports this clonotype. This sequence joins TRBV4-1 and TRBJ1-4; the D gene is possibly TRBD1 (5 bases). Germline V lookup: CDR1 MGHRA, CDR2 YSYEKL. The CDR3 runs 15 residues. V lost 2 bases and J lost 10, with 17 bases in between. CDR3 in amino acids: CASSQTGPPGGKLFF. The CDR3 nucleotides read TGCGCCAGCAGCCAAACCGGGCCTCCCGGGGGAAAACTGTTTTTT.

The J gene is TRBJ2-7, the V gene TRBV25-1; a weak D match, TRBD2 (5 bases). Germline-derived CDR1 and CDR2 are MGHDK and SYGVNS. Trimming took off 2 bases at V and 10 bases at J, with 15 bases between the two ends. The CDR3 totals 13 residues. The CDR3 DNA is TGTGCCAGCAGTGAACAGGACCTGACTACACAGTACTTC. Protein sequence: CASSEQDLTTQYF.

The genes are TRBV20-1 and TRBJ2-5; TRBD2 matches at 8 bases. Germline V CDR1 and CDR2: DFQATT, SNEGSKA (reference sequence). CDR3 length: 15 residues. The J segment lost 2 bases and the V segment lost 2 bases, leaving 7 bases of the junction unmatched. This CDR3 is CSARLTSAGQETQYF. The DNA for the CDR3 is TGCAGTGCTAGACTGACTAGCGCGGGTCAAGAGACCCAGTACTTC.

The chain recombines TRBV7-2 with TRBJ2-7; 7 bases agree with TRBD1. The germline V gene has CDR1 SGHTA and CDR2 FQGNSA. The CDR3 extends over 15 amino acids. Trimming cost V 0 bases and J 3 bases; bases outside gene matches: 5. The CDR3 DNA sequence: TGTGCCAGCAGCTTAGCATGGACAGGCCGCTACGAGCAGTACTTC. This sequence encodes CASSLAWTGRYEQYF. The complete variable domain, with remaining parts taken from reference TRBV7-2 and TRBJ2-7, reads GAGVSQSPSNKVTEKGKDVELRCDPISGHTALYWYRQSLGQGLEFLIYFQGNSAPDKSGLPSDRFSAERTGGSVSTLTIQRTQQEDSAVYLCASSLAWTGRYEQYFGPGTRLTVT.

J is TRBJ2-3 and V is TRBV24-1; no definite D call. CDR3 length equals 14 residues. Per germline, CDR1 KGHDR and CDR2 SFDVKD. V was shortened by 12 bases and J by 0 bases, with 15 bases between the two germline ends. The CDR3 here is CAAPLAPSTDTQYF. The CDR3 DNA reads TGTGCCGCCCCTCTCGCGCCAAGCACAGATACGCAGTATTTT.

The chain joins TRBV12-3 or TRBV12-4 to TRBJ1-6; 10 bases are a match to TRBD1. The CDR3 covers 15 residues. The J segment lost 8 bases and the V segment lost 4 bases, leaving 5 bases of the junction unmatched. The CDR3 region is CASSSTGTGDSPLHF. As DNA, the CDR3 is TGTGCCAGCAGTTCAACCGGGACAGGGGATTCACCCCTCCACTTT.